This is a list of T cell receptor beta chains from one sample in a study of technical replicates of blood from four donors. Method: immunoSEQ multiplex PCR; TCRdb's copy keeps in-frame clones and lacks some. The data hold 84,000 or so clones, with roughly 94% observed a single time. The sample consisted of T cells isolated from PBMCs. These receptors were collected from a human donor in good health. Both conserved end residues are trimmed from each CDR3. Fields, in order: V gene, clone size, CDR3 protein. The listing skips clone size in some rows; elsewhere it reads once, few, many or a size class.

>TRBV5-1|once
ASSSRHGETQY
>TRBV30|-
AWSDTSGAKFGMDTQY
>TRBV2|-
ASRKEYTGTDTQY
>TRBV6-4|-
ASSDRTGNTDTQY
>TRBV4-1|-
ASSQWAGPVTLQETQY
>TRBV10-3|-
AISEPGSEKLF
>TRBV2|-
ASSETRATGELF
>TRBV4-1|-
ASSQDLDRGGEEAF
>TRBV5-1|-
ASRLTGTNTEAF
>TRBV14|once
ASSQDRVPSGGVKTQY
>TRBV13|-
ASSLATGGQETQY
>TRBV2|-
ASRSGGETQY
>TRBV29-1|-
SVVRQGGYEQY
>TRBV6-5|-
ASSYSTSVLYEQY
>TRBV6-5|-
ASSYSTLASDTQY
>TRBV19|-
ASTYRWGQSKNIQY
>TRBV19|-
ASAAGGSYEQY
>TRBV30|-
AWRGDRGGSYEQY
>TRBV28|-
ASSLGALAGEYEQY
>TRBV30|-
AWSADLGQGSYEQY
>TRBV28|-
ASSFKQSNQPQH
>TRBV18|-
ASLSGSTYNEQF
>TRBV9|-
ASSVTGTGTGELF
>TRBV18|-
ASSPQFVIGSTGELF
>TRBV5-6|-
ASSAGTSGETQY
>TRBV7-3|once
ASSQSGKETQY
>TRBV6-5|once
ASSPGTGSYGYT
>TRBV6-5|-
ASIGGNSYEQY
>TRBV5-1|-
ASSLRGQGEKLF
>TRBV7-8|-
ASSARATGASYNEQF
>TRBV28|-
ASSLGPRESEETQY
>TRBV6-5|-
ASRAGLDSVREAF
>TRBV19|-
ASSGLAGLVGELF
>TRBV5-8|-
ASSLRAAQGTQY
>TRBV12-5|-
ASGLGQGAGQPQH
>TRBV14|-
ASSQPSSGANVLT
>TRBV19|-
ASSNRDYGYT
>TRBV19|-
ASSKTRSNNEQF
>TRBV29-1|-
SVYDSTEILNNEQF
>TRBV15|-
ATSRGPVATYNEQF
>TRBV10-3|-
AISAGQVNTEAF
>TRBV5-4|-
ASSFRDTPWDEQY
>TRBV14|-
ASSQARTGHSGNTIY
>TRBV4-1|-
ASSQDSGKDTQY